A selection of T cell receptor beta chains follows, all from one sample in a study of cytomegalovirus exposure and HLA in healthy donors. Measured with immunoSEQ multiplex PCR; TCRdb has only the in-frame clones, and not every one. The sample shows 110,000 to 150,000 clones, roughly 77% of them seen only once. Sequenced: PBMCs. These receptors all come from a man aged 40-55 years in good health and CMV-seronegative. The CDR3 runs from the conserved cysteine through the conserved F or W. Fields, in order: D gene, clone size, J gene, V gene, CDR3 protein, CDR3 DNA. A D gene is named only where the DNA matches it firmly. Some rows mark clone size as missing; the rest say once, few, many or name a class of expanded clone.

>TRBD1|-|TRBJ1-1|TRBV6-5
CASGQGLNTEAFF
TGTGCCAGCGGACAGGGATTGAACACTGAAGCTTTCTTT
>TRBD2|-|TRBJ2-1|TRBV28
CASSLRPSGYNEQFF
TGTGCCAGCAGTTTACGGCCTAGCGGGTACAATGAGCAGTTCTTC
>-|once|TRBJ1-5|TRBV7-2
CASSLSTLSNQPQHF
TGTGCCAGCAGCTTATCGACACTTAGCAATCAGCCCCAGCATTTT
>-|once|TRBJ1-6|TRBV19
CASSPGGADNSPLHF
TGTGCCAGTAGCCCTGGGGGGGCGGATAATTCACCCCTCCACTTT
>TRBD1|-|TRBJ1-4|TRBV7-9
CASSPAQRRTGADNEKLFF
TGTGCCAGCAGCCCAGCTCAACGGAGAACAGGGGCCGATAATGAAAAACTGTTTTTT
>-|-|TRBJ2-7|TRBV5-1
CASSLQGEWSYEQYF
TGCGCCAGCAGCTTGCAAGGGGAATGGTCCTACGAGCAGTACTTC
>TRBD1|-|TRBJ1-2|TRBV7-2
CASARQGNYGYTF
TGTGCCAGCGCGAGACAGGGGAACTATGGCTACACCTTC
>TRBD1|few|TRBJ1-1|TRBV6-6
CASSWSQGAEAFF
TGTGCCAGCAGTTGGAGCCAGGGGGCCGAAGCTTTCTTT
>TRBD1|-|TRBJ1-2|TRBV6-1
CASSGNSRGQSYGYTF
TGTGCCAGCAGTGGAAACAGCAGGGGGCAAAGCTATGGCTACACCTTC
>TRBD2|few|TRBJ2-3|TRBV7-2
CASSFLSSGGTDTQYF
TGTGCCAGCAGCTTTCTTTCTAGCGGGGGAACAGATACGCAGTATTTT
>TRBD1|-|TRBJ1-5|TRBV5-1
CASSWGGQGNQPQHF
TGCGCCAGCAGCTGGGGGGGACAGGGTAATCAGCCCCAGCATTTT
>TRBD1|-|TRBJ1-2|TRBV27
CASRGRGLSYYGYTF
TGTGCCAGCAGGGGAAGGGGGCTCTCGTACTATGGCTACACCTTC
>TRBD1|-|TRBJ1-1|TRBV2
CASSDRQGTEAFF
TGTGCCAGCAGCGATCGACAGGGGACTGAAGCTTTCTTT
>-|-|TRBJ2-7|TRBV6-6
CASSYSSPGLTYEQYF
TGTGCCAGCAGTTACTCTTCCCCGGGGTTGACGTACGAGCAGTACTTC
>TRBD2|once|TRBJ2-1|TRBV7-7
CASSRRTWTSNLTEQFF
TGTGCCAGCAGCCGAAGAACTTGGACTAGCAACCTCACCGAGCAGTTCTTC
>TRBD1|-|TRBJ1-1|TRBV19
CASRQGDTEAFF
TGTGCCAGTAGACAGGGGGACACTGAAGCTTTCTTT
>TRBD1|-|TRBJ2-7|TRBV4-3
CASSLEPGTAYEQYF
TGCGCCAGCAGCCTAGAACCCGGGACAGCCTACGAGCAGTACTTC
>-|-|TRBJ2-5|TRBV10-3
CAISESVRGRETQYF
TGTGCCATCAGTGAGTCGGTTCGCGGGCGGGAGACCCAGTACTTC
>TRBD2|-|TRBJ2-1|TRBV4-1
CASSRPGAGNEQFF
TGCGCCAGCAGCCGACCGGGAGCGGGGAATGAGCAGTTCTTC
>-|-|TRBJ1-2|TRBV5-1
CASSPAGMDGYTF
TGCGCCAGCAGCCCAGCAGGGATGGATGGCTACACCTTC
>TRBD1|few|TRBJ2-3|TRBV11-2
CASSSGQVLDTQYF
TGTGCCAGCAGCTCAGGACAGGTACTGGATACGCAGTATTTT
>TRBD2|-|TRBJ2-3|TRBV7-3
CASSVSGTRWDTQYF
TGTGCCAGCAGCGTCTCCGGGACTAGATGGGATACGCAGTATTTT
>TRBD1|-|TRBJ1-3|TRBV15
CATSTRTGAGNTIYF
TGTGCCACCAGCACCCGGACAGGGGCTGGAAACACCATATATTTT
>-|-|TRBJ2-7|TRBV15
CATSRGSYEQYF
TGTGCCACCAGCAGAGGATCCTACGAGCAGTACTTC
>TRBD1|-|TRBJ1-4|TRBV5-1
CASSPQNSGQGEKLFF
TGCGCCAGCAGCCCTCAAAACTCAGGACAGGGGGAAAAACTGTTTTTT
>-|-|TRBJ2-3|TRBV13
CASSLGAAGPDTQYF
TGTGCCAGCAGCTTAGGTGCGGCAGGGCCAGATACGCAGTATTTT
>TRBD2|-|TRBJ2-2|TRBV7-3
CASSLTGGGTGELFF
TGTGCCAGCAGCTTAACGGGCGGGGGAACCGGGGAGCTGTTTTTT
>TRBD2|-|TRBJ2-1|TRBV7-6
CASSRGGLAGGFGEQFF
TGTGCCAGCAGTCGGGGGGGACTAGCGGGGGGGTTTGGTGAGCAGTTCTTC
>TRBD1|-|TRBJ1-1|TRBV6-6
CASSGQGLNTEAFF
TGTGCCAGCAGTGGACAGGGGTTGAACACTGAAGCTTTCTTT
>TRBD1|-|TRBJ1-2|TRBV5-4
CASSFRTGGNPYGYTF
TGTGCCAGCAGCTTTCGGACAGGGGGCAATCCCTATGGCTACACCTTC
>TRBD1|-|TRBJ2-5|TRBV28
CASMDRGSVQETQYF
TGTGCCAGCATGGACAGGGGGTCGGTCCAAGAGACCCAGTACTTC
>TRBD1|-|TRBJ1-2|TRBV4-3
CASSLTSQGADGYGYTF
TGCGCCAGCAGCCTGACGTCACAGGGGGCTGATGGCTATGGCTACACCTTC
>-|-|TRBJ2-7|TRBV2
CASSDRVDEQYF
TGTGCCAGCAGTGACAGGGTGGACGAGCAGTACTTC
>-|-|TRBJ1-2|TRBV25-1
CASSRGDGYTF
TGTGCCAGCAGCAGGGGAGATGGCTACACCTTC
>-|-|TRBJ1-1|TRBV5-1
CASSLSGGANTEAFF
TGCGCCAGCAGCCTGTCGGGGGGAGCGAACACTGAAGCTTTCTTT
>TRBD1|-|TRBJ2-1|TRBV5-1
CASSKTGTGYLIEQFF
TGCGCCAGCAGCAAAACCGGGACAGGTTACCTCATTGAGCAGTTCTTC
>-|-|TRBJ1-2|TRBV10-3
CAISDSDRMGGYTF
TGTGCCATCAGTGACAGCGACAGAATGGGAGGCTACACCTTC
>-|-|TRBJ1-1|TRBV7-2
CASSRGQSMVPAFF
TGTGCCAGCAGCCGTGGACAGTCAATGGTGCCAGCTTTCTTT
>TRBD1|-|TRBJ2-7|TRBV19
CASSRGTGSSSYEQYF
TGTGCCAGTAGTAGGGGGACAGGGTCGAGCTCCTACGAGCAGTACTTC
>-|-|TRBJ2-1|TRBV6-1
CASSEVTGPNEQFF
TGTGCCAGCAGTGAAGTTACAGGTCCCAATGAGCAGTTCTTC
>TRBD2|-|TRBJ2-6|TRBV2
CASSPGWGGDPSGANVLTF
TGTGCCAGCAGCCCCGGTTGGGGGGGGGATCCCTCTGGGGCCAACGTCCTGACTTTC
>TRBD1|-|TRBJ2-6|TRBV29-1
CSVEDEEGIRGSGANVLTF
TGCAGCGTTGAAGATGAAGAGGGGATCAGGGGGTCTGGGGCCAACGTCCTGACTTTC
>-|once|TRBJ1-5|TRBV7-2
CASSSRSENQPQHF
TGTGCCAGCAGCTCCAGGTCAGAAAATCAGCCCCAGCATTTT
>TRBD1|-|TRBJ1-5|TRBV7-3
CASSLSRDRGRVSNQPQHF
TGTGCCAGCAGCTTAAGCCGAGACAGGGGTCGGGTGTCCAATCAGCCCCAGCATTTT
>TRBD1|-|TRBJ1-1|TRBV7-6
CASSRPTGFNTEAFF
TGTGCCAGCAGCCGCCCGACAGGGTTCAACACTGAAGCTTTCTTT
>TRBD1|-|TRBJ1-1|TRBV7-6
CASSLGTGNTEAFF
TGTGCCAGCAGCTTAGGGACAGGTAACACTGAAGCTTTCTTT
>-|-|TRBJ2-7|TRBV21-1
CASSKALSGINEQYF
TGTGCCAGCAGCAAAGCCCTGTCAGGGATAAACGAGCAGTACTTC
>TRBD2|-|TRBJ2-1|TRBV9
CASSVAELAGGHEQFF
TGTGCCAGCAGCGTAGCGGAACTAGCGGGGGGTCATGAGCAGTTCTTC
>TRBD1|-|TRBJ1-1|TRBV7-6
CASSPRQGHTEAFF
TGTGCCAGCAGCCCTCGACAGGGACACACTGAAGCTTTCTTT
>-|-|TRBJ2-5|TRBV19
CASRQGVETQYF
TGTGCCAGTAGACAGGGAGTGGAGACCCAGTACTTC
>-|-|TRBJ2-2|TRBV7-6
CASSLGGNTGELFF
TGTGCCAGCAGCTTAGGAGGGAACACCGGGGAGCTGTTTTTT
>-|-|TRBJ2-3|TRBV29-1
CSTRTEYTDTQYF
TGCAGCACTAGGACAGAATACACAGATACGCAGTATTTT
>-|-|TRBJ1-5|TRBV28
CASSLAPNGNQPQHF
TGTGCCAGCAGTTTAGCTCCTAATGGCAATCAGCCCCAGCATTTT
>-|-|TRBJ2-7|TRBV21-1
CASSKGCQLAGSEDEQYF
TGTGCCAGCAGCAAAGGTTGCCAACTAGCGGGTAGTGAGGACGAGCAGTACTTC
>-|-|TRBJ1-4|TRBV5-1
CASSGGAWLSNEKLFF
TGCGCCAGCAGCGGGGGGGCTTGGCTTAGTAATGAAAAACTGTTTTTT